This paragraph reports one TCR beta chain. These data are taken from a study of blood T cell repertoires in COVID-19. TCRdb's copy holds only in-frame clones and misses some; the assay was immunoSEQ multiplex PCR. The sample records 100,000 or so clones, more than 70% being singletons. The receptor was derived from a woman aged 60-75 years in a cohort sampled during active or convalescent COVID-19. The source material was peripheral blood.

The CDR3 protein is CASGLRDREGVYSNQPQHF. The CDR3 DNA reads as TGTGCTAGTGGTTTGCGAGACAGGGAAGGGGTCTATAGCAATCAGCCCCAGCATTTT. The chain links TRBV12-5 to TRBJ1-5, with 7 bases matching TRBD1. Germline CDR1 LGHNT, CDR2 FRNRAP. V was clipped by 2 bases and J by 0 bases; unmatched bases: 13. There are 19 residues in the CDR3.